Presented here are 29 T cell receptor beta chains from one specimen sequenced in a study of chemoradiotherapy in HPV16-positive cancers. The data were produced by immunoSEQ multiplex PCR, yet TCRdb's version contains in-frame clones alone and is incomplete. The sample comprises more than 15,000 clones, more than 75% of which are singletons, and approximately 10% rests with the top ten. Collection of the sample occurred from a patient who underwent chemoradiotherapy. The receptors were gathered from a human donor with HPV-associated anogenital cancer.

The chain links TRBV9 to TRBJ2-2, with 10 positions matching TRBD2. Trimming removed 1 base from V and 7 bases from J; junction bases left unmatched: 1. Germline V gene lookup returns CDR1 SGDLS and CDR2 YYNGEE. The CDR3 totals 14 residues. The CDR3 is CASSVLAGDGELFF. Written as DNA, the CDR3 is TGTGCCAGCAGCGTACTAGCGGGGGACGGGGAGCTGTTTTTT.

The chain carries TRBV27 and TRBJ2-7; D perhaps matches TRBD2 (5 bases). This CDR3 contains 14 residues. Germline V gene sequence: CDR1 MNHEY, CDR2 SMNVEV (reference sequence). V lost 3 bases to trimming and J lost 3 bases, with 12 bases between them. The CDR3 DNA follows: TGTGCCAGCAGTTTCCGAGGGCCGGTCTACGAGCAGTACTTC. Translating it yields CASSFRGPVYEQYF.

For the CDR3, the DNA is TGCGCCAGCAGCTTGGGTAGCGGGGGGGCCGATGAGCAGTTCTTC. This encodes CASSLGSGGADEQFF. The V call is TRBV5-1, the J call TRBJ2-1, with 11 bases matching TRBD2. Germline assignment: CDR1 SGHRS and CDR2 YFSETQ. V was pared by 0 bases and J by 8 bases, with 4 bases of the junction left unmatched. The CDR3 length is 15 residues.

The chain combines TRBV5-1 with TRBJ2-1; the match to TRBD1 covers 7 bases. CDR1 is SGHRS and CDR2 is YFSETQ in the germline V gene. The J segment lost 2 bases and the V segment lost 7 bases, leaving 9 bases of the junction unmatched. This CDR3 has 15 residues. DNA for the CDR3: TGCGCCAGCGGGCCCCGGACAGGAGCCTACAATGAGCAGTTCTTC. Its protein product is CASGPRTGAYNEQFF.

The CDR3 nucleotides read TGTGCCAGTAGTATAGGGCCACAGGGGGCGTGGAGCAATCAGCCCCAGCATTTT. This sequence encodes CASSIGPQGAWSNQPQHF. V is TRBV19 and J is TRBJ1-5; 9 nucleotides match TRBD1. The CDR3 consists of 18 residues. V lost 1 base, J lost 1 base, and 8 bases stayed unmatched. CDR1 is LNHDA, CDR2 SQIVND, per germline (reference sequence).

This chain uses TRBV15 with TRBJ2-2, with 8 bases that match TRBD2. The CDR3 totals 19 residues. Germline V gene sequence: CDR1 LNHNV, CDR2 YYDKDF (reference sequence). The V segment lost 0 bases and the J segment 1 base; nucleotides outside the gene matches: 10. The CDR3 reads CATSRDFATSERNTGELFF. The CDR3 region has the DNA TGTGCCACCAGCAGAGATTTTGCGACTAGCGAGCGGAACACCGGGGAGCTGTTTTTT.

The V gene is TRBV5-8, the J gene TRBJ2-7; no clear D gene. The CDR3 contains 13 residues. The germline V and J ends were trimmed by 0 bases and 2 bases, with 6 bases remaining between them. Germline V gives CDR1 SGHTS, CDR2 YDEGEE. Written as DNA, the CDR3 is TGTGCCAGCAGCTTGGCCGCAACCTACGAGCAGTACTTC. It codes for CASSLAATYEQYF.

V and J are TRBV5-5 and TRBJ1-1; D gene unclear. The length of the CDR3 is 11 residues. Germline values: CDR1 SGHKS, CDR2 YYEKEE (reference sequence). V shed 5 bases and J shed 3 bases, with 5 bases lying between them. CDR3 nucleotide sequence: TGTGCCAGCAGAGCTGACACTGAAGCTTTCTTT. It specifies CASRADTEAFF.

This chain links TRBV6-1 with TRBJ1-5, with a tentative D call TRBD1 (5 bases). Per germline, CDR1 MNHNS and CDR2 SASEGT. This CDR3 has 17 amino acids. V lost 3 bases and J lost 1, with 16 bases in between. CDR3: CASSENPGTGSNQPQHF. The DNA of the CDR3 is TGTGCCAGCAGTGAGAACCCGGGGACCGGCAGCAATCAGCCCCAGCATTTT.

The rearrangement uses TRBV25-1 and TRBJ2-2; 7 bases align to TRBD1. The germline gives CDR1 MGHDK, CDR2 SYGVNS. The ends lost 3 bases at V and 9 bases at J; junction bases unmatched: 10. The CDR3 runs 15 residues. Here the CDR3 DNA reads TGTGCCAGCAGTGATTCAGCCCGACAGGGCCGGGAGCTGTTTTTT. As protein: CASSDSARQGRELFF.

The sample holds one count of this clone. The chain carries TRBV27 and TRBJ1-1, with 11 bases that match TRBD1. J was trimmed by 5 bases and V by 6 bases; bases with no gene match: 2. Germline CDR1 is MNHEY and CDR2 is SMNVEV (reference sequence). The CDR3 runs 13 residues. The CDR3 region has the DNA TGTGCCAGCAGGGACAGGGGGCATACTGAAGCTTTCTTT. Its protein product is CASRDRGHTEAFF.

The chain uses TRBV7-2 and TRBJ2-7; 9 bases agree with TRBD1. The J segment lost 9 bases and the V segment lost 5 bases, leaving 11 bases of the junction unmatched. From germline, CDR1 is SGHTA and CDR2 FQGNSA. The CDR3 totals 14 residues. DNA of the CDR3: TGTGCCAGCAGCCCTGGGACAGGGAGATCTGTGCAGTACTTC. It yields the protein CASSPGTGRSVQYF. Drawing the rest from reference TRBV7-2 and TRBJ2-7, the complete variable domain is GAGVSQSPSNKVTEKGKDVELRCDPISGHTALYWYRQSLGQGLEFLIYFQGNSAPDKSGLPSDRFSAERTGGSVSTLTIQRTQQEDSAVYLCASSPGTGRSVQYFGPGTRLTVT.

This clone is a singleton in its sample. CDR3 in DNA: TGTGCCAGCTCCTTCTCGAACACTGAAGCTTTCTTT. Protein: CASSFSNTEAFF. The J gene is TRBJ1-1, the V gene TRBV7-9; D remains unclear. CDR3 length: 12 residues. The germline V gene encodes CDR1 SEHNR and CDR2 FQNEAQ (reference sequence). Trimming cost V 8 bases and J 1 base, with 8 bases left between them.

J is TRBJ2-7 and V is TRBV7-2, with a possible D match to TRBD1 (6 bases). Germline V CDR1 and CDR2: SGHTA, FQGNSA. The CDR3 has 14 residues. Trimming removed 1 base at V and 4 bases at J, with 11 bases between. CDR3 sequence reads: CASSLVGTPYEQYF. The CDR3, as DNA: TGTGCCAGCAGCTTAGTAGGGACACCATACGAGCAGTACTTC.

The genes are TRBV5-1 and TRBJ2-5; the D gene is possibly TRBD1 (5 bases). The J call may not be correct, given that the DNA end is closer to TRBJ2-7. Germline values: CDR1 SGHRS, CDR2 YFSETQ. The CDR3 loop spans 13 amino acids. The CDR3 DNA is TGCGCCAGCAGCTTGGGGGGCCCCTACGAGCAGTACTTC. Amino acid sequence: CASSLGGPYEQYF.

J is TRBJ2-7 and V is TRBV20-1; D gene unclear. CDR1 DFQATT and CDR2 SNEGSKA come from the germline V gene (reference sequence). The CDR3 totals 10 residues. The V and J ends lost 0 bases and 6 bases respectively, with 3 bases between them. The CDR3 DNA is TGCAGTGCTAGAGATGGCGAGCAGTACTTC. It yields the protein CSARDGEQYF.

The J gene is TRBJ2-5, the V gene TRBV29-1; 9 nucleotides line up with TRBD1. The CDR3 runs to 13 residues. With V trimmed by 0 bases and J by 7 bases, 3 bases remained unmatched. Germline lookup yields CDR1 SQVTM and CDR2 ANQGSEA. CDR3 nucleotides: TGCAGCGTTGAAGACCCGGGACAGGGGACCCAGTACTTC. It translates to CSVEDPGQGTQYF.

This clone was observed a few times. The J gene is TRBJ1-5, the V gene TRBV27; TRBD1 is a possible D gene (5 bases). The CDR3 covers 15 residues. Trimming took 4 bases from V and 0 from J, leaving 10 bases between them. Germline CDR1 and CDR2: MNHEY and SMNVEV (reference sequence). The CDR3 bases are TGTGCCAGCAGTTCCCTGGGGGATAGCAATCAGCCCCAGCATTTT. It codes for CASSSLGDSNQPQHF.

This chain links TRBV6-5 with TRBJ1-5; TRBD1 agrees at 8 bases. Germline values: CDR1 MNHEY, CDR2 SVGAGI. The CDR3 sequence is 14 residues long. The junction had 6 bases not matched to a gene; V was cut back by 5 bases and J by 6 bases. CDR3: CASSQQGDFQPQHF. Written as DNA, the CDR3 is TGTGCCAGCAGTCAACAGGGGGATTTTCAGCCCCAGCATTTT.

The chain links TRBV7-6 to TRBJ2-1; a weak D match, TRBD2 (5 bases). This CDR3 has 12 amino acids. Germline-derived CDR1 and CDR2 are SGHVS and FNYEAQ. V lost 5 bases to trimming and J lost 4 bases, with 6 bases between them. This CDR3 reads CASSPGYNEQFF. The CDR3 nucleotides read TGTGCCAGCAGCCCGGGGTACAATGAGCAGTTCTTC.

This sequence joins TRBV6-5 and TRBJ1-2, with D uncertain. Trimming stripped 5 bases from V and 8 bases from J, with 18 bases between. In germline, CDR1 is MNHEY, CDR2 SVGAGI. The CDR3 is made up of 14 amino acids. The CDR3: CASSQAPGWYGYTF. In DNA form, the CDR3 reads TGTGCCAGCAGTCAAGCCCCAGGATGGTACGGCTACACCTTC.

The J gene is TRBJ1-3, the V gene TRBV28; a weak D match, TRBD1 (6 bases). CDR3 size: 12 residues. Germline CDR1 MDHEN, CDR2 SYDVKM. The CDR3 here is CVLRGPGNTIYF. Written as DNA, the CDR3 is TGTGTCCTCAGGGGACCTGGAAACACCATATATTTT.

The chain uses TRBV6-6 and TRBJ2-3; D is unresolved. Trimming removed 6 bases from V and 1 base from J, with 14 bases in between. The V gene's germline CDR1 is MNHNY and CDR2 SVGAGI (reference sequence). The CDR3 totals 15 residues. CDR3 sequence reads: CASSPGRRGTDTQYF. The CDR3 bases are TGTGCCAGCAGCCCGGGTCGGCGAGGCACAGATACGCAGTATTTT.

The V gene is TRBV27, the J gene TRBJ1-5; D is uncertain. Germline values: CDR1 MNHEY, CDR2 SMNVEV (reference sequence). Trimming shortened V by 7 bases and J by 0 bases, and 10 bases separated the two germline ends. The CDR3 contains 14 residues. The CDR3: CASNPHYSNQPQHF. DNA of the CDR3: TGTGCCAGCAACCCCCACTATAGCAATCAGCCCCAGCATTTT.

This chain uses TRBV19 with TRBJ1-1; 7 bases fit TRBD1. The V and J ends lost 1 base and 3 bases, in that order; junction bases with no gene match: 8. The CDR3 contains 16 residues. Germline V CDR1 and CDR2: LNHDA, SQIVND (reference sequence). In nucleotides, the CDR3 is TGTGCCAGTAGTATAGTCCACACAGGGGCCTACACTGAAGCTTTCTTT. The encoded protein is CASSIVHTGAYTEAFF. Together with reference TRBV19 and TRBJ1-1, the CDR3 gives the full variable domain: DGGITQSPKYLFRKEGQNVTLSCEQNLNHDAMYWYRQDPGQGLRLIYYSQIVNDFQKGDIAEGYSVSREKKESFPLTVTSAQKNPTAFYLCASSIVHTGAYTEAFFGQGTRLTVV.

The sample holds a few counts of this clone. The chain couples TRBV6-5 to TRBJ1-1; D gene uncertain. V lost 2 bases and J lost 1, with 8 bases in between. The CDR3 sequence is 14 residues long. Germline V gene sequence: CDR1 MNHEY, CDR2 SVGAGI. The CDR3 reads CASSYTDKNTEAFF. The CDR3 DNA sequence: TGTGCCAGCAGTTACACGGATAAGAACACTGAAGCTTTCTTT.

The chain couples TRBV21-1 to TRBJ1-5. TRBV21-1 is noted as a pseudogene. The CDR3 is 13 amino acids. CDR3 DNA: TGTGCCAGCAGCCCAAAAGACTCAGGGCCCCAGCATTTT. Its protein is CASSPKDSGPQHF.

The chain has TRBV5-6 and TRBJ1-3, with D maybe TRBD1 (5 bases). Germline CDR1 and CDR2: SGHDT and YYEEEE. V lost 0 bases, J lost 6 bases, and 10 bases lay in between. CDR3 size: 14 residues. CDR3 bases: TGTGCCAGCAGCTTGGGGGGGAGCGAAAACACCATATATTTT. It is translated as CASSLGGSENTIYF.

The chain recombines TRBV30 with TRBJ2-3; the D gene is possibly TRBD1 (7 bases). CDR3 length: 14 residues. CDR1 is GTSNPN, CDR2 SVGIG, per germline (reference sequence). Trimming took off 7 bases at V and 4 bases at J, with 18 bases between the two ends. CDR3 protein: CASQAGTAADTQYF. CDR3 nucleotide sequence: TGTGCCTCCCAGGCGGGGACAGCGGCAGATACGCAGTATTTT.